This T cell receptor beta chain was documented in a study of neurological immune-mediated disorders. General observations from the study: There were no CDR3 amino acid sequences shared by expanded clones across subjects, a result suggesting private repertoires in all groups.

This clonotype was observed many times. What it binds is not known. CDR3 length: 16 amino acids. Per the germline V gene, CDR1 is SGHRS and CDR2 is YFSETQ. After removal of 5 bases from V and 6 bases from J, the junction contained 10 bases not matched to a gene. The cDNA was synthesized by means of template-switch 5'RACE, which was carried out with 10-nucleotide random UMIs. Over 160 million TCR-beta sequences from 15-18 subjects were obtained in each sequencing run. TCRdb re-derived calls from the 5' RACE reads in MiXCR, one entry per CDR3 protein. The table shows around 55,000 distinct CDR3 sequences, with 3.5% to 4% occurring only once. Sorted libraries were derived from approximately 970,000 CD4+ or CD8+ T cells.

This rearrangement joins TRBV5-1 to TRBJ2-2; 10 bases are a match to TRBD1. The TCR comes from a middle-aged woman with multiple sclerosis. The sample taken for sequencing was CD4+ T cells from blood. Here the CDR3 reads CASSFSGTGVSGELFF. The CDR3 DNA is TGCGCCAGCAGTTTTTCCGGGACAGGGGTTTCCGGGGAGCTGTTTTTT.